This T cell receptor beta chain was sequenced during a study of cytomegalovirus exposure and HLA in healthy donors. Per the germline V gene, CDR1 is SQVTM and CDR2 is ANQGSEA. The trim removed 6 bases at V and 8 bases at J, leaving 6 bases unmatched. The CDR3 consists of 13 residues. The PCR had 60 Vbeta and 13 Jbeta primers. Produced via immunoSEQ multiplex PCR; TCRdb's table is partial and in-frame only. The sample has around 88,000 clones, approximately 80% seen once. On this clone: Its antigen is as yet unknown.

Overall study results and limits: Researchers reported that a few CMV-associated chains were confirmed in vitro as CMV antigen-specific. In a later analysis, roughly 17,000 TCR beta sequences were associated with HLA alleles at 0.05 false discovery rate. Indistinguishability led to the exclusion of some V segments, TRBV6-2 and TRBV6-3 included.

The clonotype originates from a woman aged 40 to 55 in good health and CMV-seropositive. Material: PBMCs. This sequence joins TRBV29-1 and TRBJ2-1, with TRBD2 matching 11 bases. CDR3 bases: TGCAGCGTAACTAGCGGGAGTTTCGATGAGCAGTTCTTC. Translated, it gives CSVTSGSFDEQFF.